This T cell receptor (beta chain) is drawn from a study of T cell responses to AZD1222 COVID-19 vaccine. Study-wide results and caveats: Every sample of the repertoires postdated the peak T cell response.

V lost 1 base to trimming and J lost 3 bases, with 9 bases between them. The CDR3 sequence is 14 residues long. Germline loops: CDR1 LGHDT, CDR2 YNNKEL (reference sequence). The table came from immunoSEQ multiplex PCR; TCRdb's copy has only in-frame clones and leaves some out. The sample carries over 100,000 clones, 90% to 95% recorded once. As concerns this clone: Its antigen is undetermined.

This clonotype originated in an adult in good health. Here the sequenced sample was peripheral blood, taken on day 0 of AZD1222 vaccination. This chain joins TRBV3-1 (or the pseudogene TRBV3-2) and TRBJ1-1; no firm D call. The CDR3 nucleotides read TGTGCCAGCAGCCAAGGGGTGCCAGACACTGAAGCTTTCTTT. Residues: CASSQGVPDTEAFF.